The present T cell receptor (beta chain) was sequenced within a study of T cell changes during pregnancy in multiple sclerosis. V was pared by 0 bases and J by 1 base, with 8 bases between. Germline-derived CDR1 and CDR2 are LNHDA and SQIVND (reference sequence). There are 15 residues in the CDR3. The method was immunoSEQ multiplex PCR; TCRdb's version includes in-frame clones alone and lacks a portion of them. The sample lists about 35,000 clones, approximately 89% occurring once. The material was CD4+ T cells from peripheral blood mononuclear cells, obtained after pregnancy. The clonotype originates from a female donor in good health, enrolled as a control in a pregnancy study. The gene calls are TRBV19 and TRBJ2-3; D is unresolved. CDR3 loop: CASSIDRSGTDTQYF. The CDR3 bases are TGTGCCAGTAGTATAGATCGGTCTGGCACAGATACGCAGTATTTT.